Listed here are 26 T cell receptor beta chains from one sample, sequenced in a study of blood T cell repertoires in COVID-19. Generated by immunoSEQ multiplex PCR, the TCRdb table keeps only in-frame clones and is missing some. The sample holds 100,000 or so clones, approximately 79% seen once. Sequencing input: peripheral blood. Receptors originate from a man between 65 and 80 years old with active or convalescent COVID-19.

The chain employs TRBV6-6 and TRBJ1-6, with a tentative D call TRBD1 (6 bases). Germline V lookup: CDR1 MNHNY, CDR2 SVGAGI (reference sequence). V dropped 10 bases and J dropped 7 bases, with 14 bases sitting between them. The CDR3 covers 13 residues. As DNA, the CDR3 is TGTGCCACCCAGGACAGCTTCAATTCACCCCTCCACTTT. Translated, it gives CATQDSFNSPLHF.

This clone was recorded only once. The chain recombines TRBV28 with TRBJ2-5; 14 bases match TRBD2. The germline CDR1 and CDR2 sequences are MDHEN and SYDVKM. The ends lost 8 bases at V and 5 bases at J; junction bases unmatched: 7. This CDR3 is 15 amino acids long. In DNA, the CDR3 is TGTGCCAGCGGACTAGCGGGAGGTCGGTGGGAGACCCAGTACTTC. As protein: CASGLAGGRWETQYF.

The rearrangement links TRBV24-1 to TRBJ2-7; 10 positions match TRBD1. After removal of 3 bases from V and 4 bases from J, the junction contained 8 bases not matched to a gene. This CDR3 spans 16 amino acids. Germline loops: CDR1 KGHDR, CDR2 SFDVKD. The CDR3, as DNA: TGTGCCACCAGTGATCGCATCGGGACAGGGGATTACGAGCAGTACTTC. Residues: CATSDRIGTGDYEQYF.

The V and J genes are TRBV10-2 and TRBJ2-5; D perhaps matches TRBD1 (6 bases). Germline V CDR1 and CDR2: WSHSY, SAAADI. With 2 bases removed from V and 4 bases from J, the gap between germline ends came to 17 bases. The CDR3 has 16 amino acids. The CDR3 bases are TGCGCCAGCAGTGAGAAGGACAGTATCCAACGAGAGACCCAGTACTTC. It specifies CASSEKDSIQRETQYF.

V is TRBV4-1 and J is TRBJ1-4; D remains unclear. V lost 2 bases and J 5 bases, leaving 6 bases between the germline ends. The CDR3 runs 13 residues. Per germline, CDR1 MGHRA and CDR2 YSYEKL. The CDR3 DNA reads TGCGCCAGCAGCCAATGGAGAAATGAAAAACTGTTTTTT. Protein product: CASSQWRNEKLFF.

The gene calls are TRBV28 and TRBJ2-7, with D maybe TRBD1 (5 bases). CDR1 MDHEN and CDR2 SYDVKM come from the germline V gene. The CDR3 spans 12 residues. V lost 6 bases to trimming and J lost 3 bases, with 9 bases between them. The CDR3 loop is CASSQGFYEQYF. The CDR3 nucleotides are TGTGCCAGCAGCCAGGGATTCTACGAGCAGTACTTC.

The V gene is TRBV5-4, the J gene TRBJ2-1, with 9 positions matching TRBD2. CDR3 length: 16 residues. J gave up 1 base and V 4 bases, and 6 bases lay outside the gene matches. CDR1 and CDR2 (germline): SGHNT, YYREEE (reference sequence). The CDR3 protein is CASSVIAGASYNEQFF. For the CDR3, the DNA is TGTGCCAGCAGCGTAATAGCGGGAGCATCCTACAATGAGCAGTTCTTC.

This clone appeared a few times. V gene TRBV13 combines with J gene TRBJ2-1; 10 nucleotides align to TRBD2. The germline gives CDR1 PRHDT, CDR2 FYEKMQ (reference sequence). After removal of 3 bases from V and 7 bases from J, the junction contained 3 bases not matched to a gene. The CDR3 runs 14 residues. This CDR3 reads CASSLPSGRNEQFF. The DNA of the CDR3 is TGTGCCAGCAGCTTGCCTAGCGGGAGAAATGAGCAGTTCTTC. Filled out from reference TRBV13 and TRBJ2-1, the complete variable domain reads AAGVIQSPRHLIKEKRETATLKCYPIPRHDTVYWYQQGPGQDPQFLISFYEKMQSDKGSIPDRFSAQQFSDYHSELNMSSLELGDSALYFCASSLPSGRNEQFFGPGTRLTVL.

The CDR3: CASSLDTGNTGELFF. DNA for the CDR3: TGCGCCAGCAGCTTGGATACGGGGAACACCGGGGAGCTGTTTTTT. This sequence joins TRBV5-1 and TRBJ2-2; D is unclear. The CDR3 extends over 15 amino acids. Germline V gene sequence: CDR1 SGHRS, CDR2 YFSETQ. Trimming removed 0 bases from V and 1 base from J, with 7 bases in between.

The chain couples TRBV19 to TRBJ1-6; D is perhaps TRBD1 (6 bases). This CDR3 contains 13 residues. V was pared by 6 bases and J by 10 bases, with 13 bases between. In germline, CDR1 is LNHDA, CDR2 SQIVND (reference sequence). CDR3 in amino acids: CASRTAGDSPLHF. CDR3 bases: TGTGCCAGTAGGACGGCAGGGGACTCACCCCTCCACTTT. The full variable domain, in which reference TRBV19 and TRBJ1-6 provide the parts outside the CDR3, is DGGITQSPKYLFRKEGQNVTLSCEQNLNHDAMYWYRQDPGQGLRLIYYSQIVNDFQKGDIAEGYSVSREKKESFPLTVTSAQKNPTAFYLCASRTAGDSPLHFGNGTRLTVT.

V gene TRBV7-3 combines with J gene TRBJ2-3; a weak D match, TRBD2 (6 bases). The CDR3 contains 14 residues. Trimming stripped 1 base from V and 4 bases from J, with 9 bases between. Germline V gene lookup returns CDR1 SGHTA and CDR2 FQGTGA. CDR3 DNA sequence: TGTGCCAGCAGCTTAAACGCGGGATCAGATACGCAGTATTTT. Residues: CASSLNAGSDTQYF.

This clone appeared a single time. The chain couples TRBV9 to TRBJ2-1; the D gene is possibly TRBD1 (8 bases). CDR3 size: 15 residues. Germline CDR1 reads SGDLS; CDR2 reads YYNGEE. Deletions cut 0 bases from V and 9 bases from J, with 16 bases between. The CDR3 DNA reads TGTGCCAGCAGCGTAGATGTACAGGGGGGGAGTGAGCAGTTCTTC. Its protein product is CASSVDVQGGSEQFF. Together with reference TRBV9 and TRBJ2-1, the CDR3 gives the full variable domain: DSGVTQTPKHLITATGQRVTLRCSPRSGDLSVYWYQQSLDQGLQFLIQYYNGEERAKGNILERFSAQQFPDLHSELNLSSLELGDSALYFCASSVDVQGGSEQFFGPGTRLTVL.

The gene calls are TRBV5-1 and TRBJ1-4; TRBD1 matches 8 bases. The germline CDR1 and CDR2 sequences are SGHRS and YFSETQ. This CDR3 region has 15 residues. The J segment lost 8 bases and the V segment lost 1 base, leaving 7 bases of the junction unmatched. CDR3 in amino acids: CASSLTGGEREKLFF. The CDR3, as DNA: TGCGCCAGCAGCTTGACAGGGGGAGAACGGGAAAAACTGTTTTTT. Together with reference TRBV5-1 and TRBJ1-4, the CDR3 gives the full variable domain: KAGVTQTPRYLIKTRGQQVTLSCSPISGHRSVSWYQQTPGQGLQFLFEYFSETQRNKGNFPGRFSGRQFSNSRSEMNVSTLELGDSALYLCASSLTGGEREKLFFGSGTQLSVL.

V gene TRBV27 combines with J gene TRBJ2-1; D possibly corresponds to TRBD1 (6 bases). Trimming took 6 bases from V and 7 from J, leaving 16 bases between them. The V gene's germline CDR1 is MNHEY and CDR2 SMNVEV (reference sequence). The CDR3 length is 14 residues. CDR3 in amino acids: CASRFLLQGNEQFF. The CDR3 nucleotides are TGTGCCAGCAGGTTCCTATTACAGGGAAATGAGCAGTTCTTC.

The gene calls are TRBV29-1 and TRBJ2-5; possible D gene TRBD1, 6 bases. This CDR3 has 13 residues. Germline CDR1 and CDR2: SQVTM and ANQGSEA. The V and J ends lost 7 bases and 2 bases respectively, with 14 bases between them. CDR3 region: CSAVPDSQETQYF. CDR3 sequence (DNA): TGCAGCGCTGTCCCGGACAGTCAAGAGACCCAGTACTTC.

This clone was found once. CDR3 DNA: TGTGCCAGCTCACCCATGACAGGGGACCTCTCTGGAAACACCATATATTTT. This encodes CASSPMTGDLSGNTIYF. This chain joins TRBV18 and TRBJ1-3; 8 bases agree with TRBD1. CDR3 length: 17 residues. With 3 bases clipped from V and 0 bases from J, the junction kept 7 bases outside the gene matches. Germline CDR1 and CDR2: KGHSH and LQKENI.

The CDR3 reads CASSLRGWGSPLHF. In DNA, the CDR3 is TGCGCCAGCTCGCTGAGGGGGTGGGGTTCACCCCTCCACTTT. The rearrangement joins TRBV5-1 to TRBJ1-6; TRBD1 is a possible D gene (6 bases). With 7 bases removed from V and 9 bases from J, the gap between germline ends came to 17 bases. Per germline, CDR1 SGHRS and CDR2 YFSETQ. The CDR3 contains 14 residues.

The chain joins TRBV29-1 to TRBJ2-3; D is uncertain. Between the trimmed V and J ends, which lost 5 bases and 4 bases, there was a span of 19 bases. CDR1 SQVTM and CDR2 ANQGSEA come from the germline V gene. The CDR3 has 15 amino acids. The CDR3 bases are TGCAGCGTTCAAGGTTACGAGCGCTCCCCAGATACGCAGTATTTT. This codes for CSVQGYERSPDTQYF.

For this clone: At the DNA level, this CDR3 is encoded by other sequences in the same sample as well. The chain uses TRBV11-3 and TRBJ1-1; no definite D call. Trimming cost V 3 bases and J 0 bases, with 5 bases left between them. The CDR3 runs 13 residues. The germline V gene has CDR1 SGHNT and CDR2 YENEEA. This chain's CDR3 is CASSFTVNTEAFF. The CDR3 bases are TGTGCCAGCAGCTTCACAGTGAACACTGAAGCTTTCTTT.

This chain uses TRBV28 with TRBJ2-1, with D perhaps TRBD1 (6 bases). This CDR3 comprises 15 residues. V shed 2 bases and J shed 5 bases, with 13 bases lying between them. Germline values: CDR1 MDHEN, CDR2 SYDVKM. The CDR3 here is CASSLRGMRDNEQFF. The CDR3 DNA sequence: TGTGCCAGCAGTTTAAGGGGGATGCGGGACAATGAGCAGTTCTTC.

The chain combines TRBV6-4 with TRBJ2-1, with D perhaps matching TRBD1 (7 bases). Deletions cut 3 bases from V and 4 bases from J, with 13 bases between. From germline, CDR1 is MRHNA and CDR2 SNTAGT. The CDR3 length is 15 residues. The CDR3 here is CASSEEGAGYNEQFF. As DNA, the CDR3 is TGTGCCAGCAGTGAGGAGGGGGCTGGTTACAATGAGCAGTTCTTC.

The rearrangement links TRBV24-1 to TRBJ2-1, with 9 bases lining up with TRBD2. This CDR3 has 14 residues. J was trimmed by 13 bases and V by 2 bases; bases with no gene match: 8. Germline-derived CDR1 and CDR2 are KGHDR and SFDVKD. The chain's CDR3 is CATSDSGLATIQFF. The CDR3 nucleotides read TGTGCCACCAGTGATTCGGGACTAGCTACAATACAGTTCTTC.

J is TRBJ1-6 and V is TRBV28, with D unclear. The CDR3 is 14 residues long. The V gene's germline CDR1 is MDHEN and CDR2 SYDVKM. Trimming took off 1 base at V and 5 bases at J, with 6 bases between the two ends. The CDR3 DNA is TGTGCCAGCAGTTTATTAAAAAATAATTCACCCCTCCACTTT. Translating gives CASSLLKNNSPLHF.

The chain employs TRBV6-4 and TRBJ2-1, with TRBD2 matching over 13 bases. Germline assignment: CDR1 MRHNA and CDR2 SNTAGT. The CDR3 covers 15 residues. Trimming at V came to 5 bases and at J to 4 bases, leaving 2 bases not matched to a gene. CDR3 DNA: TGTGCCAGCAGTAAGGGACTAGCGGGGTACAATGAGCAGTTCTTC. Protein sequence: CASSKGLAGYNEQFF.

The chain is built from TRBV29-1 and TRBJ1-1; D is unclear. The germline V gene has CDR1 SQVTM and CDR2 ANQGSEA. The V end was cut by 7 bases, the J end by 3 bases, with 6 bases between. This CDR3 region has 10 residues. CDR3 amino acids: CSGLDTEAFF. The CDR3 DNA is TGCAGCGGGCTCGACACTGAAGCTTTCTTT.

This clone appeared a few times. The CDR3 protein is CASSLAGGSTDTQYF. For the CDR3, the DNA is TGTGCCAGCAGCTTGGCCGGGGGTAGCACAGATACGCAGTATTTT. V and J are TRBV5-6 and TRBJ2-3; the D gene is possibly TRBD2 (6 bases). The CDR3 contains 15 residues. V lost 0 bases to trimming and J lost 0 bases, with 8 bases between them. Germline values: CDR1 SGHDT, CDR2 YYEEEE.